This T cell receptor (beta chain) came from a study of blood T cell repertoires in COVID-19. Study-level information: The origin of the acute and convalescent COVID-19 samples was the United States, Italy and Spain.

This CDR3 has 16 residues. Looked up from germline, CDR1 is LNHDA and CDR2 is SQIVND (reference sequence). V lost 6 bases and J lost 1; bases outside the gene matches: 7. Some clones are missing from TCRdb's copy, which holds only in-frame ones; the method was immunoSEQ multiplex PCR. The sample has 59,000 or so clones, 80% to 85% seen once; the top ten hold under 30%. This TCR was sampled from a woman older than 75 with active or convalescent COVID-19. The sequencing input was peripheral blood. The chain uses TRBV19 and TRBJ1-5, with TRBD1 matching over 9 bases. The CDR3 nucleotides are TGTGCCAGTAGGGACAGGGGAGTGTTCAGCAATCAGCCCCAGCATTTT. The encoded protein is CASRDRGVFSNQPQHF.